Below, 18 T cell receptor beta chains from the same sample are listed, as sequenced in a study of tissue T cells after allogeneic stem cell transplantation. The method was immunoSEQ multiplex PCR; TCRdb's version includes in-frame clones alone and lacks a portion of them. The sample contains about 5,100 clones, about 40% of which appear only once. Time point specified: mouse harvest day 14 after allogeneic transplant. Each mouse received 10^7 T-cell-depleted marrow cells plus 10^6 splenic CD5+ T cells by tail vein. Material: gut tissue. Every receptor here comes from a female BALB/c mouse given C57BL/6 T cells with graft-versus-host disease after an allogeneic hematopoietic cell transplant.

This clone was recorded a few times. The germline and genes are mouse ones. Sequencing ends 1 residue short of the CDR3 end; the germline J gene provides the rest. This chain connects TRBV13-3 to TRBJ2-7, with 9 bases that match TRBD2. J gave up 1 base and V 5 bases, and 4 bases lay outside the gene matches. The germline V gene encodes CDR1 NNHDY and CDR2 SYVADS. The CDR3 contains 14 residues. Partial CDR3 DNA: TGTGCCAGCAGCCCCACTGGGGGGTCCTATGAACAGTAC. Its protein product is CASSPTGGSYEQY. The full CDR3 reads CASSPTGGSYEQYF.

As regards this clone: Here the gene names and germline are mouse. The read ends 1 residue shy of where the CDR3 ends; the end is completed using the germline J gene. The chain has TRBV13-1 and TRBJ1-3; D is uncertain. The length of the CDR3 is 14 residues. Trimming pared 2 bases from V and 0 bases from J, leaving 6 bases between. The germline gives CDR1 NSHNY, CDR2 SYGAGN. CDR3 sequence reads: CASSDYNSGNTLYF. CDR3 DNA (partial): TGTGCCAGCAGTGACTACAATTCTGGAAATACGCTCTAT.

This clone qualifies as medium-sized. Gene names and germline refer to mouse. The read ends 1 residue before the CDR3 terminus; that terminus is restored from the germline J gene. The chain links TRBV3 to TRBJ2-5, with 7 bases fitting TRBD2. Germline V gene sequence: CDR1 SNHLY, CDR2 FYNGKV (reference sequence). After removal of 0 bases from V and 2 bases from J, the junction contained 2 bases not matched to a gene. The CDR3 runs to 15 residues. CDR3 amino acids: CASSLAGGGQDTQYF. CDR3 bases read: TGTGCCAGCAGCTTAGCCGGGGGGGGCCAAGACACCCAGTAC. The whole variable domain, filled in from reference TRBV3 and TRBJ2-5, reads GPKVLQIPSHQIIDMGQMVTLNCDPVSNHLYFYWYKQILGQQMEFLVNFYNGKVMEKSKLFKDQFSVERPDGSYFTLKIQPTALEDSAVYFCASSLAGGGQDTQYFGPGTRLLVL.

About this clone: Genes and germline are mouse. The sequence runs out 1 residue before the end of the CDR3; the remainder is reconstructed from the germline J gene. This chain connects TRBV26 to TRBJ1-1, with TRBD1 matching over 9 bases. The V and J ends lost 6 bases and 4 bases, in that order; junction bases with no gene match: 6. CDR3 length: 14 residues. The germline CDR1 and CDR2 sequences are KGHPV and FQNQEV (reference sequence). Partial CDR3 DNA: TGTGCCAGCAGATCCGGGACAGGGTCCACAGAAGTCTTC. Its protein product is CASRSGTGSTEVF. The entire CDR3 protein is CASRSGTGSTEVFF. Based on the CDR3 plus reference TRBV26 and TRBJ1-1, the full variable domain is NSKVIQTPRYLVKGQGQKAKMRCIPEKGHPVVFWYQQNKNNEFKFLINFQNQEVLQQIDMTEKRFSAECPSNSPCSLEIQSSEAGDSALYLCASRSGTGSTEVFFGKGTRLTVV.

A word on this clone: Genes here carry mouse names. The CDR3 end falls 1 residue outside the read, so it is completed with the germline J gene. The chain uses TRBV3 and TRBJ1-4; weak D call: TRBD1 (5 bases). Deletions cut 1 base from V and 3 bases from J, with 9 bases between. The CDR3 is 15 residues long. Germline values: CDR1 SNHLY, CDR2 FYNGKV (reference sequence). The CDR3 reads CASSLVGVANERLFF. The CDR3 DNA, read in part, is TGTGCCAGCAGCTTAGTGGGGGTGGCCAACGAAAGATTATTT.

This clone was observed a handful of times. All gene names here are mouse names. The sequence runs out 1 residue before the end of the CDR3; the remainder is reconstructed from the germline J gene. This chain links TRBV26 with TRBJ2-5; D remains ambiguous. The germline V gene has CDR1 KGHPV and CDR2 FQNQEV (reference sequence). V was pared by 6 bases and J by 2 bases, with 3 bases between. The CDR3 covers 11 residues. Partial CDR3 DNA: TGTGCCAGCAGGATCCAAGACACCCAGTAC. Translating it yields CASRIQDTQY. The entire CDR3 reads CASRIQDTQYF.

This clone was seen a few times. Germline and genes here are mouse. The read ends 1 residue shy of where the CDR3 ends; the end is completed using the germline J gene. The chain recombines TRBV26 with TRBJ2-3; 8 nucleotides match TRBD1. Germline loops: CDR1 KGHPV, CDR2 FQNQEV (reference sequence). The CDR3 length is 13 residues. Trimming removed 5 bases from V and 4 bases from J; junction bases left unmatched: 2. The CDR3 loop reads CASSGQGSETLYF. The CDR3 DNA, read in part, is TGTGCCAGCAGTGGACAGGGTTCAGAAACGCTGTAT.

The count of this clone is one. Gene and germline names: mouse. The CDR3 end falls 1 residue outside the read, so it is completed with the germline J gene. The gene calls are TRBV26 and TRBJ1-2; D not resolved. The CDR3 sequence is 14 residues long. CDR1 and CDR2 (germline): KGHPV, FQNQEV (reference sequence). V was cut by 2 bases and J by 4 bases, with 11 bases left in between. The CDR3 DNA, read in part, is TGTGCCAGCAGTCTGAACGGGAGAGGCTCCGACTACACC. Its protein product is CASSLNGRGSDYT. The entire CDR3 sequence reads CASSLNGRGSDYTF.

This clone came up a few times. Gene names are mouse gene names. The read ends 1 residue before the CDR3 terminus; that terminus is restored from the germline J gene. This chain joins TRBV1 and TRBJ1-1; 10 positions agree with TRBD1. This CDR3 spans 13 amino acids. Germline CDR1 is NSQYPW and CDR2 is LRSPGD (reference sequence). V was pared by 6 bases and J by 4 bases, with 2 bases of the junction left unmatched. CDR3 DNA, as far as it was read: TGCACCTGCAGGGGACAGGGGAGCACAGAAGTCTTC. This translates into CTCRGQGSTEVF. The whole CDR3 sequence reads CTCRGQGSTEVFF. The full variable domain, with the rest looked up from reference TRBV1 and TRBJ1-1, is VTLLEQNPRWRLVPRGQAVNLRCILKNSQYPWMSWYQQDLQKQLQWLFTLRSPGDKEVKSLPGADYLATRVTDTELRLQVANMSQGRTLYCTCRGQGSTEVFFGKGTRLTVV.

Regarding this clone: Any gene name here is a mouse gene name. The read halts 1 residue ahead of the CDR3 end, with the missing end drawn from the germline J gene. V and J are TRBV26 and TRBJ1-4, with no clear D. The CDR3 length is 14 residues. Trimming removed 7 bases from V and 0 bases from J, with 9 bases in between. CDR1 is KGHPV and CDR2 is FQNQEV in the germline V gene (reference sequence). The CDR3 DNA, read in part, is TGTGCCAGCAAGGACGCCTTTTCCAACGAAAGATTATTT. This translates into CASKDAFSNERLF. The whole CDR3 sequence is CASKDAFSNERLFF.

This clone was recorded a few times. The genes are named according to mouse. Incomplete CDR3 DNA: TGTGCCAGCAGCGGGTACTCCGACTACACC. Its protein is CASSGYSDYT. The full CDR3 sequence reads CASSGYSDYTF. The gene calls are TRBV26 and TRBJ1-2; the D is unclear. The read is 1 residue too short to cover the CDR3 end, so that end is filled in from the germline J gene. V was trimmed by 6 bases and J by 3 bases, leaving 5 bases between them. This CDR3 is built from 11 residues. Germline V CDR1 and CDR2: KGHPV, FQNQEV (reference sequence).

To note about this clone: Germline and genes: mouse. The DNA ends 1 residue before the CDR3 does, and the rest of the CDR3 is filled in from the germline J gene. V and J are TRBV26 and TRBJ2-5, with 9 bases identical to TRBD1. Germline V lookup: CDR1 KGHPV, CDR2 FQNQEV (reference sequence). The length of the CDR3 is 14 residues. V shed 4 bases, J shed 6 bases, and the junction held 5 bases outside the gene matches. The CDR3 sequence is CASSPGTGWDTQYF. The part of the CDR3 DNA that was read is TGTGCCAGCAGTCCCGGGACAGGGTGGGACACCCAGTAC.

Notes on this clone: Germline and genes: mouse. The CDR3 end is not reached by the read, which stops 1 residue before it; the germline J gene fills it in. The chain uses TRBV26 and TRBJ1-1; TRBD1 might be the D (6 bases). CDR1 and CDR2 (germline): KGHPV, FQNQEV (reference sequence). Trimming cost V 2 bases and J 1 base, with 8 bases left between them. The CDR3 is made up of 14 amino acids. CDR3 amino acids: CASSLTGKNTEVFF. CDR3 DNA, as far as it was read: TGTGCCAGCAGTCTGACAGGGAAAAACACAGAAGTCTTC.

As for this clone: Gene names and germline match the mouse. The read terminates 1 residue before the CDR3 end, so the remaining end is supplied by the germline J gene. The chain uses TRBV14 and TRBJ2-5; TRBD1 might be the D (6 bases). Germline CDR1 reads SGHDT; CDR2 reads FRDEAV. The CDR3 is 15 residues long. V shed 1 base and J shed 0 bases, with 9 bases lying between them. The CDR3 loop is CASSFRGSNQDTQYF. The CDR3 DNA, read in part, is TGTGCCAGCAGTTTCAGGGGGAGCAACCAAGACACCCAGTAC. The variable domain in full, with the rest retrieved from reference TRBV14 and TRBJ2-5, is EAGVTQSPRYAVLQEGQAVSFWCDPISGHDTLYWYQQPRDQGPQLLVYFRDEAVIDNSQLPSDRFSAVRPKGTNSTLKIQSAKQGDTATYLCASSFRGSNQDTQYFGPGTRLLVL.

As to this clone: Germline and genes here are mouse. The missing CDR3 end, 1 residue past where the read stops, is filled in from the germline J gene. The genes are TRBV13-2 and TRBJ1-6; D gene uncertain. TRBJ1-6 is annotated as an ORF whose role is uncertain. CDR1 NNHNN and CDR2 SYGAGS come from the germline V gene (reference sequence). Trimming stripped 0 bases from V and 7 bases from J, with 2 bases between. The CDR3 totals 12 residues. CDR3 loop: CASGDGNSPLYF. The CDR3 DNA, read in part, is TGTGCCAGCGGTGATGGAAATTCGCCCCTCTAC.

A word on this clone: The listed genes are named as in mouse. Coverage ceases 1 residue before the CDR3 finishes, and the germline J gene fills in the end. The chain joins TRBV26 to TRBJ2-1; D is unresolved. The germline gives CDR1 KGHPV, CDR2 FQNQEV (reference sequence). This CDR3 comprises 14 residues. Between the trimmed V and J ends, which lost 0 bases and 0 bases, there was a span of 3 bases. CDR3 amino acids: CASSLSHNYAEQFF. CDR3 bases read: TGTGCCAGCAGTCTGTCGCATAACTATGCTGAGCAGTTC.

The sample holds one count of this clone. The gene symbols are mouse symbols. The read falls 1 residue short of the CDR3 end, and the missing part is taken from the germline J gene. This chain connects TRBV26 to TRBJ1-1; 7 bases are shared with TRBD1. Germline V gene sequence: CDR1 KGHPV, CDR2 FQNQEV (reference sequence). The CDR3 has 14 amino acids. After removal of 6 bases from V and 0 bases from J, the junction contained 4 bases not matched to a gene. Here the CDR3 reads CASRRGQTNTEVFF. The part of the CDR3 DNA that was read is TGTGCCAGCAGACGGGGACAGACAAACACAGAAGTCTTC.

Regarding this clone: Gene names refer to mouse genes. The sequence runs out 1 residue before the end of the CDR3; the remainder is reconstructed from the germline J gene. This chain joins TRBV12-1 and TRBJ2-4; D is ambiguous. V shed 4 bases and J shed 7 bases, with 11 bases lying between them. CDR1 and CDR2 from the germline V gene are SGHSN and HYEKVE. The CDR3 runs to 12 residues. The CDR3 sequence: CASSLIADTLYF. The sequenced CDR3 bases are TGTGCCAGCTCCCTTATAGCGGACACCTTGTAC.